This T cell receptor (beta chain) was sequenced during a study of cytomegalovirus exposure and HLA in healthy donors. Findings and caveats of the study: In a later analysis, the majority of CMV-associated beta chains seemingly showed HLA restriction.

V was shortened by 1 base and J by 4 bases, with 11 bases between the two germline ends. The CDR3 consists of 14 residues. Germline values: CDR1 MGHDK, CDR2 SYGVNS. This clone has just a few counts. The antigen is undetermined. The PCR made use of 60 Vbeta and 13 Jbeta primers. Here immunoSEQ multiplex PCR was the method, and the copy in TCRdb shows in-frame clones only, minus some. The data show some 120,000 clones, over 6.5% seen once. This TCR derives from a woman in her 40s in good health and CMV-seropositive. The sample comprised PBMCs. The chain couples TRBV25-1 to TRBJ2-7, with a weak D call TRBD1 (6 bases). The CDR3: CASSEFRGTYEQYF. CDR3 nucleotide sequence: TGTGCCAGCAGTGAATTCAGGGGTACTTACGAGCAGTACTTC.